These T cell receptor beta chains were read from a single sample in a study of CD8 T cells in Susac syndrome. TCRdb re-called the immunoSEQ multiplex PCR reads with MiXCR, one entry per CDR3 protein. The repertoire includes 150,000 to 200,000 distinct CDR3 sequences, roughly 94% of them detected once, and 0.085% to 0.095% sits in the top ten. Sequencing used CD4+ T cells from PBMCs. Receptors were obtained from a human donor with multiple sclerosis. Each CDR3 is given with its conserved first and last residue. The D gene is left open where the match is weak. Clone size is not always given. Where it is, it says once, few, many or a class for expanded clones.

J gene | D gene | clone size | V gene | CDR3 protein | CDR3 DNA
TRBJ2-5 | . | once | TRBV5-4 | CASSLRTEETQYF | TGTGCCAGCAGCTTGAGGACGGAAGAGACCCAGTACTTC
TRBJ2-1 | . | . | TRBV5-6 | CASSIRNEQFF | TGTGCCAGCAGCATACGCAATGAGCAGTTCTTC
TRBJ2-3 | . | . | TRBV3-1 | CASSPEVGGPTDTQYF | TGTGCCAGCAGCCCAGAAGTCGGGGGGCCGACAGATACGCAGTATTTT
TRBJ1-5 | TRBD1 | . | TRBV2 | CASSDRGKGSGTNQPQHF | TGTGCCAGCAGCGACAGGGGTAAGGGGTCGGGGACCAATCAGCCCCAGCATTTT
TRBJ2-3 | TRBD2 | . | TRBV7-9 | CASSPLGLADTDTQYF | TGTGCCAGCAGCCCACTGGGACTAGCCGACACAGATACGCAGTATTTT
TRBJ2-1 | . | . | TRBV7-9 | CASSLDGDNEQFF | TGTGCCAGCAGCTTAGACGGTGACAATGAGCAGTTCTTC
TRBJ1-4 | TRBD1 | . | TRBV30 | CAAQDREVFAGGEKLFF | TGTGCCGCCCAGGACAGGGAGGTTTTTGCGGGGGGTGAAAAACTGTTTTTT
TRBJ1-1 | . | once | TRBV29-1 | CSVATGANTEAFF | TGCAGCGTTGCGACAGGAGCGAACACTGAAGCTTTCTTT
TRBJ2-1 | . | . | TRBV30 | CAWSLRRNDEQFF | TGTGCCTGGAGTCTTCGTAGGAACGATGAGCAGTTCTTC
TRBJ2-4 | . | . | TRBV10-3 | CAISESKELHIQYF | TGTGCCATCAGTGAGTCGAAAGAATTGCACATTCAGTACTTC
TRBJ2-3 | . | . | TRBV5-6 | CASSSGQYTDTQYF | TGTGCCAGCAGCTCGGGACAATACACAGATACGCAGTATTTT
TRBJ2-3 | . | . | TRBV29-1 | CSVEGGVRGTDTQYF | TGCAGCGTTGAAGGGGGGGTAAGAGGCACAGATACGCAGTATTTT
TRBJ1-2 | . | . | TRBV18 | CASSPGTLYGYTF | TGTGCCAGCTCACCCGGGACGCTCTATGGCTACACCTTC
TRBJ1-2 | . | . | TRBV7-9 | CASSLGGGASNYGYTF | TGTGCCAGCAGCTTAGGAGGCGGAGCCTCTAACTATGGCTACACCTTC
TRBJ2-7 | . | once | TRBV28 | CASSSLERGAYEQYF | TGTGCCAGCAGTTCCCTCGAAAGGGGAGCCTACGAGCAGTACTTC
TRBJ1-1 | . | . | TRBV3-1 | CASSQLNLANTEAFF | TGTGCCAGCAGCCAATTAAACCTAGCCAACACTGAAGCTTTCTTT
TRBJ2-2 | . | . | TRBV24-1 | CATSGAANTGELFF | TGTGCCACCAGTGGAGCCGCGAATACCGGGGAGCTGTTTTTT
TRBJ2-1 | TRBD2 | . | TRBV12-3/TRBV12-4 | CASSPQGTSGNEQFF | TGTGCCAGCAGTCCCCAAGGGACTAGCGGCAATGAGCAGTTCTTC
TRBJ1-2 | . | . | TRBV3-1 | CASSLSLPGTLRGYTF | TGTGCCAGCAGCCTTTCCCTCCCGGGGACCCTGCGGGGCTACACCTTC
TRBJ2-7 | TRBD2 | . | TRBV28 | CASSSASGYDAYEQYF | TGTGCCAGCAGTTCGGCTAGCGGGTATGACGCCTACGAGCAGTACTTC
TRBJ1-1 | . | . | TRBV30 | CAWTGQNTEAFF | TGTGCCTGGACCGGGCAGAACACTGAAGCTTTCTTT
TRBJ2-3 | TRBD2 | . | TRBV6-6 | CASSFSGQSTDTQYF | TGTGCCAGCAGTTTTAGCGGGCAAAGCACAGATACGCAGTATTTT
TRBJ2-2 | TRBD2 | . | TRBV6-1 | CASSELAGGTGELFF | TGTGCCAGCAGTGAATTAGCGGGAGGCACCGGGGAGCTGTTTTTT
TRBJ1-1 | . | few | TRBV4-1 | CASSPTEGIMGTEAFF | TGCGCCAGCAGCCCCACCGAAGGGATCATGGGCACTGAAGCTTTCTTT
TRBJ1-1 | . | . | TRBV28 | CASGGTMGMNTEAFF | TGTGCCAGCGGTGGGACTATGGGGATGAACACTGAAGCTTTCTTT
TRBJ2-7 | TRBD2 | . | TRBV6-1 | CASSPLGDLAGASHEQYF | TGTGCCAGCAGTCCTTTGGGGGACCTAGCGGGAGCCAGCCACGAGCAGTACTTC
TRBJ2-2 | . | . | TRBV3-1 | CASSQSGTGDAGELFF | TGTGCCAGCAGCCAATCCGGGACTGGAGACGCCGGGGAGCTGTTTTTT
TRBJ1-2 | . | . | TRBV20-1 | CSARVDRGAYGYTF | TGCAGTGCTAGAGTGGACCGAGGGGCGTATGGCTACACCTTC
TRBJ1-1 | . | . | TRBV11-1 | CASSSGQGAFF | TGTGCCAGCAGCTCGGGTCAGGGAGCTTTCTTT
TRBJ1-4 | . | . | TRBV30 | CAWSARDNNEKLFF | TGTGCCTGGAGTGCACGGGACAATAATGAAAAACTGTTTTTT
TRBJ1-4 | TRBD1 | . | TRBV30 | CAWTPGTGFEKLFF | TGTGCCTGGACCCCCGGGACAGGGTTTGAAAAACTGTTTTTT
TRBJ1-5 | . | . | TRBV28 | CASRSGQILQPQHF | TGTGCCAGCAGGTCTGGACAGATCTTGCAGCCCCAGCATTTT